These 29 T cell receptor beta chains originate from one sample sequenced in a study of blood T cell repertoires in COVID-19. TCRdb's table, derived via immunoSEQ multiplex PCR, lists solely in-frame clones and lacks some. The profile shows some 260,000 clones, around four fifths of them singletons. Source material: peripheral blood. The receptors originated from a middle-aged woman with active or convalescent COVID-19.

V is TRBV4-1 and J is TRBJ1-2; possibly TRBD1 for D (5 bases). This CDR3 region has 13 residues. Per the germline V gene, CDR1 is MGHRA and CDR2 is YSYEKL. Trimming took off 4 bases at V and 5 bases at J, with 11 bases between the two ends. The CDR3 DNA reads as TGCGCCAGCAGCCCGCCAGGGATTTATGGCTACACCTTC. Translation: CASSPPGIYGYTF.

As DNA, the CDR3 is TGTGCCACCAGCAGAGGGCAGATCTCTGGGGCCAACGTCCTGACTTTC. Its translation: CATSRGQISGANVLTF. This sequence joins TRBV15 and TRBJ2-6, with D uncertain. The V and J ends lost 1 base and 0 bases respectively, with 7 bases between them. The CDR3 runs 16 residues. CDR1 and CDR2 from the germline V gene are LNHNV and YYDKDF (reference sequence). The full variable domain, completed using reference TRBV15 and TRBJ2-6, is DAMVIQNPRYQVTQFGKPVTLSCSQTLNHNVMYWYQQKSSQAPKLLFHYYDKDFNNEADTPDNFQSRRPNTSFCFLDIRSPGLGDTAMYLCATSRGQISGANVLTFGAGSRLTVL.

A few counts support this clone. The V and J genes are TRBV6-1 and TRBJ2-7; TRBD2 might be the D (6 bases). This CDR3 is 16 amino acids long. Germline V lookup: CDR1 MNHNS, CDR2 SASEGT. V dropped 0 bases and J dropped 2 bases, with 14 bases sitting between them. CDR3 loop: CASSEALTGVPYEQYV. The CDR3 bases are TGTGCCAGCAGTGAAGCGCTTACGGGGGTCCCCTACGAGCAGTACGTC.

V is TRBV3-1 (or the pseudogene TRBV3-2) and J is TRBJ2-2; the match to TRBD2 covers 13 bases. In germline, CDR1 is LGHDT, CDR2 YNNKEL (reference sequence). After removal of 4 bases from V and 6 bases from J, the junction contained 2 bases not matched to a gene. The CDR3 is made up of 15 amino acids. For the CDR3, the DNA is TGTGCCAGCAGCCGGGGACTAGCGGGGCCCGGGGAGCTGTTTTTT. Residues: CASSRGLAGPGELFF.

This clone has just a few counts. V usage is TRBV2 and J usage is TRBJ2-1, with D hard to call. Germline V gene data show CDR1 as SNHLY and CDR2 as FYNNEI. The length of the CDR3 is 12 residues. The V gene lost 6 bases and the J gene lost 10 bases, with 13 bases spanning the gap. The CDR3 here is CASSGVLAEQFF. CDR3 DNA sequence: TGTGCCAGCAGCGGTGTACTTGCCGAGCAGTTCTTC. Using reference TRBV2 and TRBJ2-1 for the parts outside the CDR3, the full variable domain is EPEVTQTPSHQVTQMGQEVILRCVPISNHLYFYWYRQILGQKVEFLVSFYNNEISEKSEIFDDQFSVERPDGSNFTLKIRSTKLEDSAMYFCASSGVLAEQFFGPGTRLTVL.

In its sample, this clone was seen many times. The chain is built from TRBV11-2 and TRBJ2-3; D gene ambiguous. The CDR3 sequence is 17 residues long. Germline V gives CDR1 SGHAT, CDR2 FQNNGV. Trimming removed 0 bases at V and 3 bases at J, with 16 bases between. The CDR3 nucleotides read TGTGCCAGCAGCTTAGATCGCGGAGTATATTTGACAGATACGCAGTATTTT. Protein: CASSLDRGVYLTDTQYF. Full variable domain (rest looked up from reference TRBV11-2 and TRBJ2-3): EAGVAQSPRYKIIEKRQSVAFWCNPISGHATLYWYQQILGQGPKLLIQFQNNGVVDDSQLPKDRFSAERLKGVDSTLKIQPAKLEDSAVYLCASSLDRGVYLTDTQYFGPGTRLTVL.

The chain links TRBV2 to TRBJ1-2; D unresolved. The CDR3 spans 14 residues. The V and J ends lost 4 bases and 10 bases respectively, with 19 bases between them. In germline, CDR1 is SNHLY, CDR2 FYNNEI. The CDR3 is CASSAQTGWRFYTF. Here the CDR3 DNA reads TGTGCCAGCAGTGCCCAAACGGGGTGGCGATTCTACACCTTC. Combining the CDR3 with reference TRBV2 and TRBJ1-2 gives the whole variable domain EPEVTQTPSHQVTQMGQEVILRCVPISNHLYFYWYRQILGQKVEFLVSFYNNEISEKSEIFDDQFSVERPDGSNFTLKIRSTKLEDSAMYFCASSAQTGWRFYTFGSGTRLTVV.

This clone was counted a few times. CDR3 in DNA: TGCGCCAGCAGCTTGGGGGGAGGAGGCTACACCTTC. As protein: CASSLGGGGYTF. The chain recombines TRBV5-1 with TRBJ1-2; D remains ambiguous. Trimming pared 0 bases from V and 8 bases from J, leaving 8 bases between. Germline V gene data show CDR1 as SGHRS and CDR2 as YFSETQ. The CDR3 totals 12 residues. Variable domain in full (rest from reference TRBV5-1 and TRBJ1-2): KAGVTQTPRYLIKTRGQQVTLSCSPISGHRSVSWYQQTPGQGLQFLFEYFSETQRNKGNFPGRFSGRQFSNSRSEMNVSTLELGDSALYLCASSLGGGGYTFGSGTRLTVV.

The V call is TRBV19, the J call TRBJ2-7, with D possibly matching TRBD1 (5 bases). V shed 3 bases and J shed 2 bases, with 11 bases lying between them. The CDR3 totals 14 residues. The V gene's germline CDR1 is LNHDA and CDR2 SQIVND (reference sequence). The CDR3 protein is CASSIGQGTYEQYF. In DNA form, the CDR3 reads TGTGCCAGTAGTATCGGCCAGGGCACCTACGAGCAGTACTTC.

Comment on this clone: A read error may produce the germline difference seen at one junction end. V usage is TRBV18 and J usage is TRBJ2-7; tentative D call: TRBD1 (6 bases). Germline CDR1 KGHSH, CDR2 LQKENI. The length of the CDR3 is 12 residues. CDR3 protein: CASSPQGAEQYF. DNA of the CDR3: TGTGCCAGCTCCCCACAGGGAGCCGAGCAGTACTTC.

The chain combines TRBV5-1 with TRBJ2-1; 10 positions match TRBD1. With V trimmed by 4 bases and J by 5 bases, 9 bases remained unmatched. Per germline, CDR1 SGHRS and CDR2 YFSETQ. This CDR3 is built from 16 residues. The CDR3 bases are TGCGCCAGCAGCCTGGATTACGGGACAGGGGACAATGAGCAGTTCTTC. Translated: CASSLDYGTGDNEQFF. Drawing the rest from reference TRBV5-1 and TRBJ2-1, the complete variable domain is KAGVTQTPRYLIKTRGQQVTLSCSPISGHRSVSWYQQTPGQGLQFLFEYFSETQRNKGNFPGRFSGRQFSNSRSEMNVSTLELGDSALYLCASSLDYGTGDNEQFFGPGTRLTVL.

The genes are TRBV16 and TRBJ1-2; 10 nucleotides line up with TRBD1. Per the germline V gene, CDR1 is KGHSY and CDR2 is FQNENV. The CDR3 sequence is 15 residues long. J lost 7 bases, V lost 3 bases, and 8 bases had no gene match. CDR3 amino acids: CASSQEGTGESGYTF. As DNA, the CDR3 is TGTGCCAGCAGCCAGGAGGGGACAGGGGAGTCTGGCTACACCTTC.

V gene TRBV6-1 combines with J gene TRBJ1-1, with TRBD1 matching 7 bases. V trimming: 0 bases; J trimming: 2 bases; junction bases outside the gene matches: 3. The CDR3 length is 15 residues. Per germline, CDR1 MNHNS and CDR2 SASEGT. This CDR3 reads CASSEARGLNTEAFF. DNA for the CDR3: TGTGCCAGCAGTGAAGCAAGGGGGCTCAACACTGAAGCTTTCTTT.

The chain joins TRBV4-1 to TRBJ2-5; the D gene is possibly TRBD2 (5 bases). From germline, CDR1 is MGHRA and CDR2 YSYEKL. CDR3 length: 14 amino acids. The ends were cut back, 1 base at V and 5 bases at J, with 11 bases in the middle. The CDR3 loop is CASSQVTTGETQYF. The CDR3 nucleotides are TGCGCCAGCAGCCAAGTAACGACGGGGGAGACCCAGTACTTC.

The table lists this clone with many counts. V and J are TRBV5-1 and TRBJ1-1, with 8 bases identical to TRBD1. The CDR3 has 13 amino acids. Losses at the gene ends were 5 bases for V and 4 bases for J; bases not matched to a gene: 4. Germline V gene data show CDR1 as SGHRS and CDR2 as YFSETQ. The CDR3 is CASSTGGGTEAFF. CDR3 coding DNA: TGCGCCAGCAGTACAGGGGGTGGCACTGAAGCTTTCTTT. Using reference TRBV5-1 and TRBJ1-1 for the parts outside the CDR3, the full variable domain is KAGVTQTPRYLIKTRGQQVTLSCSPISGHRSVSWYQQTPGQGLQFLFEYFSETQRNKGNFPGRFSGRQFSNSRSEMNVSTLELGDSALYLCASSTGGGTEAFFGQGTRLTVV.

This sequence joins TRBV29-1 and TRBJ1-1, with TRBD1 identical over 7 bases. From germline, CDR1 is SQVTM and CDR2 ANQGSEA. The CDR3 extends over 12 amino acids. The trim removed 7 bases at V and 3 bases at J, leaving 5 bases unmatched. DNA of the CDR3: TGCAGCGCCCCGACAGGGTACACTGAAGCTTTCTTT. Amino acid sequence: CSAPTGYTEAFF.

This clone was counted once. The chain has TRBV5-5 and TRBJ2-7, with D unclear. Germline CDR1 and CDR2: SGHKS and YYEKEE (reference sequence). The V end lost 0 bases, the J end lost 4 bases, and 11 bases lay between the germline ends. This CDR3 has 14 amino acids. The CDR3 here is CASSLAVTRYEQYV. In DNA form, the CDR3 reads TGTGCCAGCAGCTTGGCCGTGACAAGGTACGAGCAGTACGTC.

This clone occurred once. V gene TRBV4-2 combines with J gene TRBJ1-2, with 7 positions matching TRBD1. The CDR3 is made up of 15 amino acids. V gave up 1 base and J gave up 1 base; unmatched junction bases: 3. Germline V lookup: CDR1 LGHNA, CDR2 YNFKEQ. The CDR3 DNA reads as TGTGCCAGCAGCCAAGCGGACAGGCTTAACTATGGCTACACCTTC. Protein product: CASSQADRLNYGYTF.

V is TRBV4-1 and J is TRBJ1-1; TRBD1 matches 8 bases. The V gene's germline CDR1 is MGHRA and CDR2 YSYEKL. V lost 3 bases and J lost 6; bases outside the gene matches: 12. CDR3 length equals 16 residues. This chain's CDR3 is CASSHIGQGVGPEAFF. The CDR3 bases are TGCGCCAGCAGCCACATCGGACAGGGAGTGGGCCCTGAAGCTTTCTTT.

In its sample, this clone was seen many times. The chain links TRBV19 to TRBJ1-5, with unresolved D. The germline V gene has CDR1 LNHDA and CDR2 SQIVND (reference sequence). The germline V and J ends were trimmed by 3 bases and 4 bases, with 22 bases remaining between them. There are 18 residues in the CDR3. The DNA of the CDR3 is TGTGCCAGTAGTATTCGGGGAGTCGGAAGACAAGGAAATCAGCCCCAGCATTTT. Its protein product is CASSIRGVGRQGNQPQHF.

The V call is TRBV28, the J call TRBJ1-5; TRBD1 is a possible D gene (6 bases). CDR3 size: 14 residues. V lost 7 bases and J 6 bases, leaving 16 bases between the germline ends. Germline V gene data show CDR1 as MDHEN and CDR2 as SYDVKM. CDR3 sequence (DNA): TGTGCCAGCACCCCCTGGGGGGGCACTCAGCCCCAGCATTTT. Its translation: CASTPWGGTQPQHF.

This chain connects TRBV12-5 to TRBJ2-5; tentative D call: TRBD2 (6 bases). V dropped 1 base and J dropped 2 bases, with 8 bases sitting between them. In germline, CDR1 is LGHNT, CDR2 FRNRAP. The CDR3 has 14 residues. The CDR3 DNA reads as TGTGCTAGTGGTTTGGGCGGAGGGCAAGAGACCCAGTACTTC. Amino acid sequence: CASGLGGGQETQYF. Full variable domain (remainder filled in from reference TRBV12-5 and TRBJ2-5): DARVTQTPRHKVTEMGQEVTMRCQPILGHNTVFWYRQTMMQGLELLAYFRNRAPLDDSGMPKDRFSAEMPDATLATLKIQPSEPRDSAVYFCASGLGGGQETQYFGPGTRLLVL.

V gene TRBV3-1 (or the pseudogene TRBV3-2) combines with J gene TRBJ1-3; D uncertain. The V gene's germline CDR1 is LGHDT and CDR2 YNNKEL (reference sequence). Trimming removed 1 base from V and 0 bases from J, with 10 bases in between. The CDR3 runs to 16 residues. The CDR3 loop is CASSQVLKISGNTIYF. Here the CDR3 DNA reads TGTGCCAGCAGCCAAGTTCTTAAAATCTCTGGAAACACCATATATTTT.

The chain employs TRBV30 and TRBJ1-2; D call uncertain. The CDR3 has 11 residues. CDR1 and CDR2 (germline): GTSNPN, SVGIG (reference sequence). V was pared by 0 bases and J by 6 bases, with 5 bases between. CDR3 bases: TGTGCCTGGAGTGTCAATCATGGCTACACCTTC. Translated, it gives CAWSVNHGYTF.

This clone was counted once. This rearrangement joins TRBV25-1 to TRBJ1-3; 7 bases line up with TRBD1. Trimming took 4 bases from V and 2 from J; bases not matched to a gene: 5. This CDR3 contains 15 residues. CDR1 and CDR2 (germline): MGHDK, SYGVNS. The DNA for the CDR3 is TGTGCCAGCAGTGTGGGGACAGCTACTGGAAACACCATATATTTT. Encoded protein: CASSVGTATGNTIYF. Full variable domain (rest looked up from reference TRBV25-1 and TRBJ1-3): EADIYQTPRYLVIGTGKKITLECSQTMGHDKMYWYQQDPGMELHLIHYSYGVNSTEKGDLSSESTVSRIRTEHFPLTLESARPSHTSQYLCASSVGTATGNTIYFGEGSWLTVV.

About this clone: No conserved phenylalanine or tryptophan ends this CDR3, so it is likely a read error. The DNA is left out, because the CDR3 cannot be placed on it with certainty; the CDR3 is given as TCRdb lists it. The gene calls are TRBV18 and TRBJ1-1; the D call in the table, TRBD1, was not verified against the DNA. The CDR3 extends over 11 residues, inclusive of both ends. CDR1 is KGHSH and CDR2 is LQKENI in the germline V gene. The CDR3 protein is CASSPGTAQNI.

V and J are TRBV5-1 and TRBJ1-2; 8 bases agree with TRBD1. CDR1 and CDR2 from the germline V gene are SGHRS and YFSETQ. Losses at the gene ends were 0 bases for V and 7 bases for J; bases not matched to a gene: 5. CDR3 length: 14 residues. The CDR3 region has the DNA TGCGCCAGCAGCTTGGAGGCAGGGGGCGGTGGCTACACCTTC. This codes for CASSLEAGGGGYTF.

Only a few counts were recorded for this clone. The V call is TRBV7-6, the J call TRBJ2-3; the match to TRBD2 covers 7 bases. CDR1 is SGHVS and CDR2 is FNYEAQ in the germline V gene. Trimming removed 2 bases from V and 6 bases from J; junction bases left unmatched: 11. CDR3 length: 16 amino acids. The CDR3 region has the DNA TGTGCCAGCAGCTTATTTTCCTCGGGGGGAGGGGATACGCAGTATTTT. The encoded protein is CASSLFSSGGGDTQYF.

Here the CDR3 reads CASSDLTGLDTEAFF. Here the CDR3 DNA reads TGTGCCAGCAGCGACTTGACAGGGTTGGACACTGAAGCTTTCTTT. The gene calls are TRBV5-4 and TRBJ1-1, with 7 bases that match TRBD1. The length of the CDR3 is 15 residues. The germline V gene has CDR1 SGHNT and CDR2 YYREEE (reference sequence). V trimming: 4 bases; J trimming: 3 bases; junction bases outside the gene matches: 9.